Following are 6 T cell receptor beta chains from one sample sequenced in a study of cytomegalovirus exposure and HLA in healthy donors. PCR amplification relied on 60 Vbeta primers (plus 13 Jbeta primers). Here immunoSEQ multiplex PCR was the method, and the copy in TCRdb shows in-frame clones only, minus some. The repertoire has roughly 150,000 clones, around 79% of them found once; the top ten carry around 2.5%. Source material: PBMCs. These receptors were taken from a female donor in good health and CMV-seronegative.

The V gene is TRBV30, the J gene TRBJ2-2; D is possibly TRBD1 (6 bases). The V and J ends lost 3 bases and 3 bases respectively, with 14 bases between them. The CDR3 has 15 amino acids. Germline assignment: CDR1 GTSNPN and CDR2 SVGIG (reference sequence). Here the CDR3 reads CAWRAPGADTGELFF. The CDR3 DNA sequence: TGTGCCTGGAGGGCCCCAGGGGCGGACACCGGGGAGCTGTTTTTT. Full variable domain (outside the CDR3, taken from reference TRBV30 and TRBJ2-2): SQTIHQWPATLVQPVGSPLSLECTVEGTSNPNLYWYRQAAGRGLQLLFYSVGIGQISSEVPQNLSASRPQDRQFILSSKKLLLSDSGFYLCAWRAPGADTGELFFGEGSRLTVL.

This clone was picked up a small number of times. The chain links TRBV5-1 to TRBJ1-1, with a tentative D call TRBD1 (6 bases). The CDR3 has 16 residues. The V gene's germline CDR1 is SGHRS and CDR2 YFSETQ. V was shortened by 0 bases and J by 0 bases, with 12 bases between the two germline ends. CDR3 residues: CASSLGGQYMNTEAFF. CDR3 nucleotides: TGCGCCAGCAGCTTGGGAGGACAGTACATGAACACTGAAGCTTTCTTT.

The sample holds a few counts of this clone. This chain connects TRBV28 to TRBJ1-2, with D unresolved. From germline, CDR1 is MDHEN and CDR2 SYDVKM. Trimming stripped 6 bases from V and 12 bases from J, with 20 bases between. This CDR3 has 13 amino acids. CDR3 sequence: CASSTPLGGPNTF. Here the CDR3 DNA reads TGTGCCAGCAGCACCCCCCTCGGAGGGCCAAACACCTTC.

J is TRBJ1-2 and V is TRBV5-8; 7 bases align to TRBD1. This CDR3 is 15 amino acids long. Germline-derived CDR1 and CDR2 are SGHTS and YDEGEE. After removal of 6 bases from V and 8 bases from J, the junction contained 16 bases not matched to a gene. The CDR3 DNA sequence: TGTGCCAGCATCCCGGTTGATGTGACAGGGCGCGGCTACACCTTC. Translation gives CASIPVDVTGRGYTF.

CDR3 region: CASSNRRDRGTGYTF. DNA of the CDR3: TGTGCCAGCAGCAATCGCCGGGACAGAGGGACCGGCTACACCTTC. The V call is TRBV2, the J call TRBJ1-2, with 7 nucleotides matching TRBD1. J lost 8 bases, V lost 6 bases, and 15 bases had no gene match. Germline loops: CDR1 SNHLY, CDR2 FYNNEI. This CDR3 has 15 residues.

As to this clone: At one of its ends the junction is not consistent with the germline gene, which may arise from a read error. V gene TRBV7-7 combines with J gene TRBJ2-7, with a possible D match to TRBD1 (6 bases). CDR1 and CDR2 from the germline V gene are SSHAT and FNYEAQ (reference sequence). CDR3 length: 14 amino acids. CDR3 sequence reads: CASSLGAWSYEQYF. The CDR3, as DNA: TGTGCTAGCAGCTTGGGGGCCTGGTCCTACGAGCAGTACTTC.